A single T cell receptor (beta chain) is shown here with its context. This specimen comes from a study of T-cell memory formation after mild COVID-19. TCRdb called the 5' RACE reads again in MiXCR, with one record for every CDR3 protein. The data show about half a million distinct CDR3 sequences, over 15% seen once. V was cut by 0 bases and J by 4 bases, with 10 bases left in between. The CDR3 is 15 residues long. The germline CDR1 and CDR2 sequences are SGHRS and YFSETQ. The chain combines TRBV5-1 with TRBJ2-2; D is unclear. The sequenced sample consisted of PBMCs or a T cell subset sorted from them (not recorded which). The sequence came from an adult woman who had mild COVID-19 (a few samples of this study predate the infection). Cell type and time point are not known. The CDR3 sequence is CASSLAQAATGELFF. The CDR3 DNA sequence: TGCGCCAGCAGCTTGGCGCAGGCGGCCACCGGGGAGCTGTTTTTT.